A single sample is the source of the 10 T cell receptor beta chains below, sequenced in a study of T cell changes during pregnancy in multiple sclerosis. Only in-frame clones appear in the TCRdb table, and some are missing; sequencing was by immunoSEQ multiplex PCR. Of under 110,000 clones listed, roughly 90% are singletons. Sequenced material: peripheral blood, taken after pregnancy. Source of these receptors: a female donor with multiple sclerosis, enrolled in a pregnancy study.

This chain joins TRBV15 and TRBJ2-3, with 10 positions matching TRBD2. J was trimmed by 5 bases and V by 1 base; bases with no gene match: 6. Germline V gene data show CDR1 as LNHNV and CDR2 as YYDKDF (reference sequence). The CDR3 runs 16 residues. CDR3 loop: CATSRGLAGVVDTQYF. In nucleotides, the CDR3 is TGTGCCACCAGCAGAGGGCTAGCGGGAGTTGTAGATACGCAGTATTTT.

J is TRBJ1-1 and V is TRBV27; 7 bases align to TRBD1. Germline CDR1 MNHEY, CDR2 SMNVEV (reference sequence). CDR3 length equals 15 residues. Trimming removed 2 bases from V and 1 base from J; junction bases left unmatched: 4. The CDR3 reads CASSLRWDRNTEAFF. CDR3 DNA: TGTGCCAGCAGTTTAAGGTGGGACAGGAACACTGAAGCTTTCTTT.

This sequence joins TRBV2 and TRBJ2-5; D not certain. The CDR3 sequence is 13 residues long. CDR1 is SNHLY and CDR2 is FYNNEI in the germline V gene. V gave up 2 bases and J gave up 3 bases, with 7 bases separating them. The CDR3 here is CASSEYFKETQYF. The CDR3 region has the DNA TGTGCCAGCAGTGAATACTTTAAAGAGACCCAGTACTTC.

The genes are TRBV5-1 and TRBJ1-1; 9 bases agree with TRBD1. The V segment lost 2 bases and the J segment 6 bases; nucleotides outside the gene matches: 8. CDR1 and CDR2 from the germline V gene are SGHRS and YFSETQ. The CDR3 contains 15 residues. Written as DNA, the CDR3 is TGCGCCAGCAGCTTTTGGGGACAGGGAGACTCTGAAGCTTTCTTT. Protein: CASSFWGQGDSEAFF. The full variable domain, with the rest looked up from reference TRBV5-1 and TRBJ1-1, is KAGVTQTPRYLIKTRGQQVTLSCSPISGHRSVSWYQQTPGQGLQFLFEYFSETQRNKGNFPGRFSGRQFSNSRSEMNVSTLELGDSALYLCASSFWGQGDSEAFFGQGTRLTVV.

The chain has TRBV6-1 and TRBJ2-5; 10 nucleotides agree with TRBD2. Germline CDR1 reads MNHNS; CDR2 reads SASEGT. This CDR3 has 14 residues. Trimming took 5 bases from V and 3 from J; bases not matched to a gene: 3. The CDR3 DNA sequence: TGTGCCAGCAGTAAGGGACTAGCGAAAGAGACCCAGTACTTC. It is translated as CASSKGLAKETQYF.

The chain links TRBV5-1 to TRBJ2-5, with D unclear. CDR3 length: 14 amino acids. The V gene lost 0 bases and the J gene lost 0 bases, with 6 bases spanning the gap. Germline lookup yields CDR1 SGHRS and CDR2 YFSETQ. CDR3 in amino acids: CASSLAQNQETQYF. CDR3 in DNA: TGCGCCAGCAGCTTGGCCCAAAACCAAGAGACCCAGTACTTC.

V usage is TRBV5-1 and J usage is TRBJ1-4; D is uncertain. This CDR3 is built from 15 residues. V lost 1 base and J lost 2, with 9 bases in between. Germline V gene data show CDR1 as SGHRS and CDR2 as YFSETQ. The CDR3 sequence is CASSLSDTTNEKLFF. As DNA, the CDR3 is TGCGCCAGCAGCTTGTCCGACACCACTAATGAAAAACTGTTTTTT.

This clone was observed a single time. A single base separates this from a much larger clone, so it may be a read error. The chain uses TRBV28 and TRBJ1-3; 7 nucleotides match TRBD1. The CDR3 is 14 residues long. Germline CDR1 is MDHEN and CDR2 is SYDVKM. Trimming at V came to 5 bases and at J to 0 bases, leaving 1 base not matched to a gene. The CDR3 nucleotides read TGTGCCAGCAGTGGGACAGACTCTGGAAACACCATATATTTT. It translates to CASSGTDSGNTIYF.

CDR3 DNA: TGTGCCAGCAGCGTAGCTACCAGGGGTCACACCATATATTTT. It codes for CASSVATRGHTIYF. The gene calls are TRBV9 and TRBJ1-3, with D perhaps matching TRBD1 (6 bases). The CDR3 is made up of 14 amino acids. The V end lost 0 bases, the J end lost 8 bases, and 12 bases lay between the germline ends. The germline CDR1 and CDR2 sequences are SGDLS and YYNGEE.

Written as DNA, the CDR3 is TGTGCCAGCAGCTTAGTAGGGGAACAGGCCATCTACGAGCAGTACTTC. This codes for CASSLVGEQAIYEQYF. The chain couples TRBV11-2 to TRBJ2-7; weak D call: TRBD1 (5 bases). The CDR3 is 16 amino acids. The V gene's germline CDR1 is SGHAT and CDR2 FQNNGV. The V and J ends lost 1 base and 3 bases respectively, with 16 bases between them. Variable domain in full (rest from reference TRBV11-2 and TRBJ2-7): EAGVAQSPRYKIIEKRQSVAFWCNPISGHATLYWYQQILGQGPKLLIQFQNNGVVDDSQLPKDRFSAERLKGVDSTLKIQPAKLEDSAVYLCASSLVGEQAIYEQYFGPGTRLTVT.